This entry features one TCR beta chain sequence. Its target is unknown. This specimen comes from a study of tumor-infiltrating lymphocytes in localized non-small cell lung cancer. Study findings and constraints: T-cell fraction did not differ between immunotypes IM1 and IM2.

TCRdb keeps only in-frame clones here, not all; method: immunoSEQ multiplex PCR. This sample has 14,000 to 15,000 clones, with 81% found just once. The CDR3 covers 16 residues. The germline V gene encodes CDR1 SGHDT and CDR2 YYEEEE. V was shortened by 6 bases and J by 7 bases, with 25 bases between the two germline ends. The chain recombines TRBV5-6 with TRBJ1-1; TRBD1 might be the D (6 bases). The clonotype originates from a human donor with non-small cell lung cancer. Sequencing was carried out using lung tumor tissue. CDR3 sequence (DNA): TGTGCCAGCATCCGGAGGGGGGGGCTATCCGTTGGTGAAGCTTTCTTT. Its protein product is CASIRRGGLSVGEAFF.